The source of this TCR beta chain is a study of OX40 agonist ivuxolimab in advanced cancers. Repertoires were generated with immunoSEQ multiplex PCR, while TCRdb's copy carries only in-frame clones and drops some. The profile shows about 61,000 clones, roughly 85% of them singletons. This TCR was recovered from an adult with an advanced solid tumor such as melanoma, head and neck, liver or kidney cancer. The specimen comprised CD4+ or CD8+ T cells sorted from blood, sampled in a trial of the OX40 agonist ivuxolimab.

CDR3 sequence (DNA): TGCGCCAGCAGCTCACTACAAACAGATACGCAGTATTTT. Its protein is CASSSLQTDTQYF. V gene TRBV5-1 combines with J gene TRBJ2-3; D not certain. The V gene lost 3 bases and the J gene lost 3 bases, with 8 bases spanning the gap. Germline values: CDR1 SGHRS, CDR2 YFSETQ. The CDR3 is 13 residues long. Variable domain in full (rest from reference TRBV5-1 and TRBJ2-3): KAGVTQTPRYLIKTRGQQVTLSCSPISGHRSVSWYQQTPGQGLQFLFEYFSETQRNKGNFPGRFSGRQFSNSRSEMNVSTLELGDSALYLCASSSLQTDTQYFGPGTRLTVL.